Following are 16 T cell receptor beta chains from one sample sequenced in a study of PD-1 blockade in classical Hodgkin lymphoma. This table comes from immunoSEQ multiplex PCR, and its TCRdb copy is limited to in-frame clones, with some not included. The top ten hold roughly 15% of the sample, which has under 30,000 clones, approximately 70% seen once. Every one of the patients relapsed after autologous stem cell transplantation (brentuximab vedotin exposure was variable). The source material was peripheral blood mononuclear cells (PBMCs), sampled before the second cycle of nivolumab. The receptors were gathered from a human donor with classical Hodgkin lymphoma.

The chain employs TRBV27 and TRBJ2-1, with D possibly called TRBD1 or TRBD2 (5 bases each). There are 16 residues in the CDR3. V lost 1 base to trimming and J lost 5 bases, with 15 bases between them. Germline-derived CDR1 and CDR2 are MNHEY and SMNVEV (reference sequence). The CDR3 region has the DNA TGTGCCAGCAGTTTATGGTGGCAGGGACCAAACAATGAGCAGTTCTTC. Protein product: CASSLWWQGPNNEQFF.

The rearrangement uses TRBV29-1 and TRBJ2-3; D gene unclear. The CDR3 is 12 amino acids. Germline V gene lookup returns CDR1 SQVTM and CDR2 ANQGSEA. V lost 4 bases, J lost 6 bases, and 11 bases lay in between. CDR3 in amino acids: CSVVLIGDTQYF. For the CDR3, the DNA is TGCAGCGTTGTACTAATCGGGGATACGCAGTATTTT.

This sequence joins TRBV5-1 and TRBJ2-3; D gene unclear. Deletions cut 5 bases from V and 2 bases from J, with 12 bases between. The CDR3 totals 14 residues. The V gene's germline CDR1 is SGHRS and CDR2 YFSETQ. Here the CDR3 reads CASRPSSPTDTQYF. Here the CDR3 DNA reads TGCGCCAGCAGGCCTTCATCCCCCACAGATACGCAGTATTTT.

V gene TRBV6-5 combines with J gene TRBJ2-2; D gene uncertain. CDR1 is MNHEY, CDR2 SVGAGI, per germline. The CDR3 is made up of 13 amino acids. V lost 4 bases and J 6 bases, leaving 9 bases between the germline ends. The CDR3: CASSFKGSGELFF. The CDR3 region has the DNA TGTGCCAGCAGTTTTAAGGGTTCCGGGGAGCTGTTTTTT.

This clone was seen more than once but under ten times. The rearrangement uses TRBV19 and TRBJ2-3, with D perhaps assigned TRBD1 or TRBD2 (6 bases each). Germline V CDR1 and CDR2: LNHDA, SQIVND (reference sequence). The V gene lost 6 bases and the J gene lost 5 bases, with 12 bases spanning the gap. The CDR3 consists of 13 residues. The chain's CDR3 is CASREGGGDTQYF. CDR3 in DNA: TGTGCCAGTAGGGAAGGGGGAGGAGATACGCAGTATTTT.

The chain combines TRBV10-3 with TRBJ1-5; 8 bases align to TRBD1. The CDR3 has 15 amino acids. From germline, CDR1 is ENHRY and CDR2 SYGVKD. The V and J ends lost 2 bases and 9 bases, in that order; junction bases with no gene match: 9. The CDR3 nucleotides read TGTGCCATCAGTGAGCAGGGGGCCGTTCCTCGGCCCCAGCATTTT. The encoded protein is CAISEQGAVPRPQHF.

This chain links TRBV7-6 with TRBJ2-7, with 7 bases matching TRBD1. Germline V gene sequence: CDR1 SGHVS, CDR2 FNYEAQ. V shed 1 base, J shed 5 bases, and the junction held 8 bases outside the gene matches. The CDR3 is made up of 15 amino acids. CDR3 nucleotides: TGTGCCAGCAGCTTAGGCCGGACAGGTTTCGACGAGCAGTACGTC. Translating gives CASSLGRTGFDEQYV.

Only one count was recorded for this clone. The chain has TRBV28 and TRBJ1-2, with D perhaps TRBD1 (6 bases). This CDR3 has 14 amino acids. V was trimmed by 2 bases and J by 4 bases, leaving 11 bases between them. The germline V gene has CDR1 MDHEN and CDR2 SYDVKM. CDR3: CASSLGGQFYGYTF. The DNA for the CDR3 is TGTGCCAGCAGTTTAGGAGGACAGTTCTATGGCTACACCTTC.

This chain connects TRBV29-1 to TRBJ2-3; the D gene could be TRBD1 or TRBD2 (6 bases each). V lost 6 bases, J lost 4 bases, and 14 bases lay in between. The CDR3 sequence is 13 residues long. From germline, CDR1 is SQVTM and CDR2 ANQGSEA. The CDR3 sequence is CSVRRGVADTQYF. CDR3 sequence (DNA): TGCAGCGTCCGTAGGGGGGTCGCAGATACGCAGTATTTT.

V gene TRBV28 combines with J gene TRBJ2-2; either TRBD1 or TRBD2 may fit D (5 bases each). CDR3 length equals 15 residues. Germline CDR1 and CDR2: MDHEN and SYDVKM. V shed 7 bases and J shed 3 bases, with 15 bases lying between them. The CDR3 region is CASTTTGTDTGELFF. The CDR3 DNA reads as TGTGCCAGCACCACGACGGGGACGGACACCGGGGAGCTGTTTTTT.

The rearrangement joins TRBV7-3 to TRBJ2-5; no reliable D call. CDR3 length: 12 amino acids. Germline CDR1 is SGHTA and CDR2 is FQGTGA. V lost 3 bases to trimming and J lost 5 bases, with 7 bases between them. The CDR3 nucleotides are TGTGCCAGCAGCTTCCCCGGTGAGACCCAGTACTTC. Translating gives CASSFPGETQYF.

The chain has TRBV6-6 and TRBJ1-5; TRBD1 is a possible D gene (5 bases). The CDR3 has 13 amino acids. Trimming stripped 8 bases from V and 7 bases from J, with 15 bases between. CDR1 is MNHNY, CDR2 SVGAGI, per germline (reference sequence). In DNA form, the CDR3 reads TGTGCCAGCTCAATACGGGGGGGGCAGCCCCAGCATTTT. It specifies CASSIRGGQPQHF.

V is TRBV7-3 and J is TRBJ1-1; D gene ambiguous. V lost 1 base, J lost 3 bases, and 15 bases lay in between. The CDR3 covers 16 residues. Germline lookup yields CDR1 SGHTA and CDR2 FQGTGA. CDR3 region: CASSLSTALRDTEAFF. In DNA form, the CDR3 reads TGTGCCAGCAGCTTAAGCACCGCCTTAAGGGACACTGAAGCTTTCTTT.

This clone was observed a few times. The chain joins TRBV9 to TRBJ2-1; 11 bases agree with TRBD2. After removal of 4 bases from V and 12 bases from J, the junction contained 12 bases not matched to a gene. Germline V gene data show CDR1 as SGDLS and CDR2 as YYNGEE. This CDR3 region has 15 residues. The CDR3 DNA reads as TGTGCCAGCAGCCAGGGACTAGCGGTCTTCTATGGGCAGTTCTTC. Its protein product is CASSQGLAVFYGQFF.

The rearrangement links TRBV7-3 to TRBJ1-3; 7 positions agree with TRBD1. V shed 5 bases and J 4 bases; nucleotides not matched to a gene: 8. The CDR3 length is 15 residues. Germline assignment: CDR1 SGHTA and CDR2 FQGTGA. The CDR3 region has the DNA TGTGCCAGCAGCCCCGACAGGGTAGGCGGAAACACCATATATTTT. It yields the protein CASSPDRVGGNTIYF.

The chain carries TRBV6-6 and TRBJ2-7; tentative D call: TRBD2 (6 bases). The germline gives CDR1 MNHNY, CDR2 SVGAGI (reference sequence). V was clipped by 2 bases and J by 3 bases, with 11 bases between them. The CDR3 contains 14 residues. The CDR3 protein is CASSYGGASYEQYF. As DNA, the CDR3 is TGTGCCAGCAGTTACGGAGGGGCAAGCTACGAGCAGTACTTC.